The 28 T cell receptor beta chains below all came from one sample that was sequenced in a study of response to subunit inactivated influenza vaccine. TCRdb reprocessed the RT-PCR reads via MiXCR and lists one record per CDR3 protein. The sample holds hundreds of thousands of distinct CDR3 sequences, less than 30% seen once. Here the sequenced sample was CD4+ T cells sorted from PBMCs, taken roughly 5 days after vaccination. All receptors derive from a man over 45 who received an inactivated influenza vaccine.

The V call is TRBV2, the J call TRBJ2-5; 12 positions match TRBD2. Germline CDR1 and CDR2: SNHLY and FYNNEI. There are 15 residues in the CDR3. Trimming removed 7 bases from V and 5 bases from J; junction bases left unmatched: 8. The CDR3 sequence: CASTSGRAGLETQYF. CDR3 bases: TGTGCCAGCACTAGCGGGAGGGCCGGGTTGGAGACCCAGTACTTC.

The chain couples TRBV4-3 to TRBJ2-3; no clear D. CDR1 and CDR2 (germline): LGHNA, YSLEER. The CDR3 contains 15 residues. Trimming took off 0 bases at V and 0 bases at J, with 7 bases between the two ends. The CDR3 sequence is CASSQERFSTDTQYF. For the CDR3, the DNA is TGCGCCAGCAGCCAAGAACGGTTTAGCACAGATACGCAGTATTTT.

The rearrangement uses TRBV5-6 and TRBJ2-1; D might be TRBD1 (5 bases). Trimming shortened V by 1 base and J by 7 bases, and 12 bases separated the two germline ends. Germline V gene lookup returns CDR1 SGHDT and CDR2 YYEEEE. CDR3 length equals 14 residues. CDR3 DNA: TGTGCCAGCAGCTTGAAGGGGTACGGGAATGAGCAGTTCTTC. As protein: CASSLKGYGNEQFF.

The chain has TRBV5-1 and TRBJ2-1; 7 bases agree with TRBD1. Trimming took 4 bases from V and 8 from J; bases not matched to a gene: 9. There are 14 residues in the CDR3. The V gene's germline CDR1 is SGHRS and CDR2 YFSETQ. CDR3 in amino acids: CASSTEITGDEQFF. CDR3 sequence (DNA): TGCGCCAGCAGCACTGAGATTACAGGGGATGAGCAGTTCTTC.

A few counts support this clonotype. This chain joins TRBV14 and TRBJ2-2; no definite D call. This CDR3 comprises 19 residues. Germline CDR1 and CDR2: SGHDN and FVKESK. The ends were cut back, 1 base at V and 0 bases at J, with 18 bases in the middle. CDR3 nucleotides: TGTGCCAGCAGCCAAGTACTTGCGTTGGGTATGTCGAACACCGGGGAGCTGTTTTTT. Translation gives CASSQVLALGMSNTGELFF. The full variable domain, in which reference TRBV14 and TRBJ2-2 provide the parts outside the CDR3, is EAGVTQFPSHSVIEKGQTVTLRCDPISGHDNLYWYRRVMGKEIKFLLHFVKESKQDESGMPNNRFLAERTGGTYSTLKVQPAELEDSGVYFCASSQVLALGMSNTGELFFGEGSRLTVL.

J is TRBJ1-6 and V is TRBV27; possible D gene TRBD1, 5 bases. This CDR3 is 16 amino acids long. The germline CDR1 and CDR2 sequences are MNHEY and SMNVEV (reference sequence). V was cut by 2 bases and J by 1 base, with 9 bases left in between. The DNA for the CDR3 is TGTGCCAGCAGTTTAGCCCAGGGTTCCTATAATTCACCCCTCCACTTT. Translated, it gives CASSLAQGSYNSPLHF.

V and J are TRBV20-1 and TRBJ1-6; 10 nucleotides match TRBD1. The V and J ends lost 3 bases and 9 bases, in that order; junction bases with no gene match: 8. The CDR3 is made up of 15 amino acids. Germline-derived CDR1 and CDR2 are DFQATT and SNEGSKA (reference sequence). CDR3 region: CSARGTGAVGSPLHF. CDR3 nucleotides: TGCAGTGCTAGGGGGACAGGGGCAGTGGGTTCACCCCTCCACTTT.

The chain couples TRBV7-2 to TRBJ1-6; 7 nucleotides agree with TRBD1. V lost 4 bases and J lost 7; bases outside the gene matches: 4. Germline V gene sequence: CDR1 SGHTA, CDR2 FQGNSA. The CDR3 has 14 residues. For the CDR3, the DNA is TGTGCCAGCAGCTCGACAGGGCCGAATTCACCCCTCCACTTT. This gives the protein CASSSTGPNSPLHF.

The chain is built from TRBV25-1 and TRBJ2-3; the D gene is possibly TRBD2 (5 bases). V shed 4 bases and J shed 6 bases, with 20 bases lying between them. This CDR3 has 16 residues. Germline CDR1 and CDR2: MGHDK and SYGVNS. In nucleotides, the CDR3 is TGTGCCAGCAGTGTCCCCCCTAAGGGAGTTAGGGATACGCAGTATTTT. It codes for CASSVPPKGVRDTQYF. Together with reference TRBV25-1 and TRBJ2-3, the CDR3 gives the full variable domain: EADIYQTPRYLVIGTGKKITLECSQTMGHDKMYWYQQDPGMELHLIHYSYGVNSTEKGDLSSESTVSRIRTEHFPLTLESARPSHTSQYLCASSVPPKGVRDTQYFGPGTRLTVL.

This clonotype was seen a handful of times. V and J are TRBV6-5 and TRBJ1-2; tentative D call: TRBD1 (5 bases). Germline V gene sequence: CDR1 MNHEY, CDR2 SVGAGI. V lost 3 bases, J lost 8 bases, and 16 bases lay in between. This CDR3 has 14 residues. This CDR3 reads CASSYSGRTSGYTF. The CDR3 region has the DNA TGTGCCAGCAGTTATTCGGGACGGACCTCGGGCTACACCTTC.

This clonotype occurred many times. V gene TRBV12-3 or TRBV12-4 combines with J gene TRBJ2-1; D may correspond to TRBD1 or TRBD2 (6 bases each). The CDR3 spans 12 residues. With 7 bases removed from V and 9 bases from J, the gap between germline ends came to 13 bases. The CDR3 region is CASTLGGLEQFF. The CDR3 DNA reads TGTGCCAGCACCCTAGGGGGACTTGAGCAGTTCTTC.

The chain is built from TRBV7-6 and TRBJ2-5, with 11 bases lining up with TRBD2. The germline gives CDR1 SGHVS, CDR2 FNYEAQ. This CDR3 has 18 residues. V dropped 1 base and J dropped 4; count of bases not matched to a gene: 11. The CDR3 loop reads CASSLGVAGGPVGETQYF. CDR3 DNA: TGTGCCAGCAGCTTAGGGGTAGCGGGAGGGCCAGTTGGAGAGACCCAGTACTTC. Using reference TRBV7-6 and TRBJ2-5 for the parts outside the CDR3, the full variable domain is GAGVSQSPRYKVTKRGQDVALRCDPISGHVSLYWYRQALGQGPEFLTYFNYEAQQDKSGLPNDRFSAERPEGSISTLTIQRTEQRDSAMYRCASSLGVAGGPVGETQYFGPGTRLLVL.

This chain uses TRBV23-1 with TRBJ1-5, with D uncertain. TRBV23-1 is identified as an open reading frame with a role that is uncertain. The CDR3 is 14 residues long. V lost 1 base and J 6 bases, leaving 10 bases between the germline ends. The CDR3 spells CASSQLYDGQPQHF. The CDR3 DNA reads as TGCGCCAGCAGTCAATTGTATGATGGTCAGCCCCAGCATTTT.

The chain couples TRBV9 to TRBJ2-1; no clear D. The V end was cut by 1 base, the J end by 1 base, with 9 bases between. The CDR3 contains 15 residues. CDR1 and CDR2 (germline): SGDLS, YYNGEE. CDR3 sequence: CASSVTTGSYNEQFF. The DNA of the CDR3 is TGTGCCAGCAGCGTAACAACGGGTTCCTACAATGAGCAGTTCTTC.

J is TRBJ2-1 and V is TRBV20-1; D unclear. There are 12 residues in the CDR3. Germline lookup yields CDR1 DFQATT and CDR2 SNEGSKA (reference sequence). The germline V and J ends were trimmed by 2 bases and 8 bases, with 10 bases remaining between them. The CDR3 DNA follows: TGCAGTGCTAGATCCCACATGGATGAGCAGTTCTTC. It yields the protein CSARSHMDEQFF.

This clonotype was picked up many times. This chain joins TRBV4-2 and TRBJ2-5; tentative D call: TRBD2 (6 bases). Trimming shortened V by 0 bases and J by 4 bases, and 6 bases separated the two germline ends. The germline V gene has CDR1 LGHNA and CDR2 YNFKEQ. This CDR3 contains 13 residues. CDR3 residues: CASSQEGGETQYF. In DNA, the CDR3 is TGTGCCAGCAGCCAAGAGGGGGGAGAGACCCAGTACTTC.

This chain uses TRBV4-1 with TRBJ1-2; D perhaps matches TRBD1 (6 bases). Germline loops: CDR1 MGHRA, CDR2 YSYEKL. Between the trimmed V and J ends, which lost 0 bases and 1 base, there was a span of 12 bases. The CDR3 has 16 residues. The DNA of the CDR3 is TGCGCCAGCAGCCAAGAGGCAGGGGCGATTAACTATGGCTACACCTTC. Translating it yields CASSQEAGAINYGYTF.

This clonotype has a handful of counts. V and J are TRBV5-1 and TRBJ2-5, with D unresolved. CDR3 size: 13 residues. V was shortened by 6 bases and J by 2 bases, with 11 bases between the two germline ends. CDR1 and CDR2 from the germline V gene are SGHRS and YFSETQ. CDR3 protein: CASNSAGQETQYF. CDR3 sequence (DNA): TGCGCCAGCAATAGTGCAGGACAAGAGACCCAGTACTTC.

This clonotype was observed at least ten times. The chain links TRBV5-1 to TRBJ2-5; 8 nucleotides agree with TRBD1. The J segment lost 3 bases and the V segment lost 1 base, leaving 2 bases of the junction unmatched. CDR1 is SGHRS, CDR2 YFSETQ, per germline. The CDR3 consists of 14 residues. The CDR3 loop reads CASSLRGQEETQYF. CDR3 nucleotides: TGCGCCAGCAGCTTGAGGGGACAGGAAGAGACCCAGTACTTC. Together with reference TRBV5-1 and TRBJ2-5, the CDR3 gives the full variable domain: KAGVTQTPRYLIKTRGQQVTLSCSPISGHRSVSWYQQTPGQGLQFLFEYFSETQRNKGNFPGRFSGRQFSNSRSEMNVSTLELGDSALYLCASSLRGQEETQYFGPGTRLLVL.

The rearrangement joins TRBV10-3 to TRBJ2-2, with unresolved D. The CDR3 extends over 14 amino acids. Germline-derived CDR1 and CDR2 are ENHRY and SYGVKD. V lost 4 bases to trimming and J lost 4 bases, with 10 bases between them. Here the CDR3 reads CAISVYSSTGELFF. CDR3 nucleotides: TGTGCCATCAGTGTATACAGTAGCACCGGGGAGCTGTTTTTT.

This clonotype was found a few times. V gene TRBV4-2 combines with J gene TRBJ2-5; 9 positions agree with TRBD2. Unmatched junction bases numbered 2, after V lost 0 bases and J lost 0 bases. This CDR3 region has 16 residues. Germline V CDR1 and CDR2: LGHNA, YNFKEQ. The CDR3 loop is CASSQELAGNQETQYF. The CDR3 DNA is TGTGCCAGCAGCCAAGAGCTAGCGGGGAACCAAGAGACCCAGTACTTC.

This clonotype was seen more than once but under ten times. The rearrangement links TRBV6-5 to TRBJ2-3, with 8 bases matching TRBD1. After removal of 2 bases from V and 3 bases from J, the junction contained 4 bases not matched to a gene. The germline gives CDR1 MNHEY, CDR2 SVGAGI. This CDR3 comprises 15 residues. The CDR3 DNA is TGTGCCAGCAGTTACGCCCGACAGGGGACAGATACGCAGTATTTT. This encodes CASSYARQGTDTQYF.

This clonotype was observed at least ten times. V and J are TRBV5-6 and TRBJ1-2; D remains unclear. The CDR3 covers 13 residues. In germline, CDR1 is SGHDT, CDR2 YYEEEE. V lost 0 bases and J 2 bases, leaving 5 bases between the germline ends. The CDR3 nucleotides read TGTGCCAGCAGCTTGGCCAGGAACTATGGCTACACCTTC. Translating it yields CASSLARNYGYTF.

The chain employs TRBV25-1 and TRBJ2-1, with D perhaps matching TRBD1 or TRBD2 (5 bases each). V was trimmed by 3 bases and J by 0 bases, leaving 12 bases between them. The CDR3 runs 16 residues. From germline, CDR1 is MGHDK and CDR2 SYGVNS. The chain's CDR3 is CASSDNGASSYNEQFF. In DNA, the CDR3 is TGTGCCAGCAGTGATAACGGGGCGTCCTCCTACAATGAGCAGTTCTTC.

The CDR3 protein is CASSFRDKQYNEQFF. CDR3 nucleotide sequence: TGTGCCAGCAGCTTCCGGGACAAACAATACAATGAGCAGTTCTTC. The genes are TRBV7-2 and TRBJ2-1, with D possibly TRBD1 on 6 matching bases. Germline-derived CDR1 and CDR2 are SGHTA and FQGNSA. CDR3 length: 15 residues. Trimming shortened V by 3 bases and J by 4 bases, and 13 bases separated the two germline ends. The full variable domain, rest sourced from reference TRBV7-2 and TRBJ2-1, is GAGVSQSPSNKVTEKGKDVELRCDPISGHTALYWYRQSLGQGLEFLIYFQGNSAPDKSGLPSDRFSAERTGGSVSTLTIQRTQQEDSAVYLCASSFRDKQYNEQFFGPGTRLTVL.

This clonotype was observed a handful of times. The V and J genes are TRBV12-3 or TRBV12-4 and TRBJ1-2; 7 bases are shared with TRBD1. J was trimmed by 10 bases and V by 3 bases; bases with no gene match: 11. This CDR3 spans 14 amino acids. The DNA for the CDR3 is TGTGCCAGCAGTTTTTCAGCTGGGGACAGCCACTACACCTTC. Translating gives CASSFSAGDSHYTF.

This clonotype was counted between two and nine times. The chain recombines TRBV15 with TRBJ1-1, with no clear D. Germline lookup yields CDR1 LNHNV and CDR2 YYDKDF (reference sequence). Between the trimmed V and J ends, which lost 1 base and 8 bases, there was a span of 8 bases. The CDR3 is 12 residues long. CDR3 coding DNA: TGTGCCACCAGCAGAGGAGACCAAGAAGCTTTCTTT. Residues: CATSRGDQEAFF.

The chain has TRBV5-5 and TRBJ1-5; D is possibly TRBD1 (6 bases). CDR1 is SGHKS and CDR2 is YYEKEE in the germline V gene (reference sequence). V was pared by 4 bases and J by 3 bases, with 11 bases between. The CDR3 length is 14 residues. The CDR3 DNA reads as TGTGCCAGCAGCGGCGGACAGCTCAATCAGCCCCAGCATTTT. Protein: CASSGGQLNQPQHF.